These T cell receptor beta chains were read from a single sample in a study of T cell responses to AZD1222 COVID-19 vaccine. Method: immunoSEQ multiplex PCR; TCRdb's copy keeps in-frame clones and lacks some. The sample consists of some 120,000 clones, 92% of them appearing once. The specimen comprised peripheral blood, sampled 28 days after the second AZD1222 dose. The receptors originated from an adult who received the AZD1222 COVID-19 vaccine. Each CDR3 is given with its conserved first and last residue. D genes are given only for firm matches. The size field is filled for only some rows; it gives once, few, many or a size class.

TGTGCCACCAGTGATTCTCGGGGGGTCTATGGCTACACCTTC,CATSDSRGVYGYTF,once,TRBJ1-2,TRBV24-1,.
TGCGCCAGCAGCTTAGGGACACTTGCAACTAATGAAAAACTGTTTTTT,CASSLGTLATNEKLFF,once,TRBJ1-4,TRBV5-1,.
TGTGCCAGCAGGCCCGGGACAGGGGTTCTTCAGCCCCAGCATTTT,CASRPGTGVLQPQHF,.,TRBJ1-5,TRBV28,TRBD1
TGTGCCAGCAGCCCCGGACAGATGAACACTGAAGCTTTCTTT,CASSPGQMNTEAFF,.,TRBJ1-1,TRBV7-2,.
TGTGCCAGCAGCCCCCATAACAGATACGAGCAGTACTTC,CASSPHNRYEQYF,.,TRBJ2-7,TRBV6-5,.
TGTGCCAGCTCACAGAATACAGGGAACACCGGGGAGCTGTTTTTT,CASSQNTGNTGELFF,.,TRBJ2-2,TRBV18,.
TGTGCCAGCTCCCCTACAGGGGCTTTCTACGAGCAGTACTTC,CASSPTGAFYEQYF,.,TRBJ2-7,TRBV7-9,TRBD1
.,CASSESDFRGYTF,.,TRBJ1-2,TRBV25-1,.
TGTGCCAGCAGCGTACAGCTCTCTGGAAACACCATATATTTT,CASSVQLSGNTIYF,.,TRBJ1-3,TRBV11-2,.
TGTGCCAGCAGTGTGGTAGCGGGGGGGATAGATACGCAGTATTTT,CASSVVAGGIDTQYF,.,TRBJ2-3,TRBV2,TRBD2
TGTGCCAGCAGATCAGCAGGGGCCACCGGGGAGCTGTTTTTT,CASRSAGATGELFF,.,TRBJ2-2,TRBV28,.
TGCAGCGTTGATGACAACTCCTACGAGCAGTACTTC,CSVDDNSYEQYF,.,TRBJ2-7,TRBV29-1,.
TGTGCCACCACTATTTCACCGGGACAGACCGCGGGGTCACCCCTCCACTTT,CATTISPGQTAGSPLHF,.,TRBJ1-6,TRBV10-3,TRBD1
TGTGCCAGCAGTGAGTCAGGGCCCGGAAACACCATATATTTT,CASSESGPGNTIYF,.,TRBJ1-3,TRBV2,.
TGTGCCAGCAGCTTCAGCTCACAGGGGGGCTCTGGAAACACCATATATTTT,CASSFSSQGGSGNTIYF,.,TRBJ1-3,TRBV9,TRBD1
TGTGCCAGCAGCTCATTTCGCGGGGCCAACGTCCTGACTTTC,CASSSFRGANVLTF,.,TRBJ2-6,TRBV7-9,.
TGCGCCAGCAGCTTGTTCGGGACAGGTAATGAAAAACTGTTTTTT,CASSLFGTGNEKLFF,.,TRBJ1-4,TRBV5-1,TRBD1
TGTGCCAGCAGTTCCGCAGGGTTGGGTAACTATGGCTACACCTTC,CASSSAGLGNYGYTF,.,TRBJ1-2,TRBV6-5,.
TGTGCCAGCAGCTTGGGACAGGGGGCGCTGGGTCAGCCCCAGCATTTT,CASSLGQGALGQPQHF,.,TRBJ1-5,TRBV7-2,TRBD1
TGCGCCAGCAGCTCAGACCTTCTGAACACTGAAGCTTTCTTT,CASSSDLLNTEAFF,.,TRBJ1-1,TRBV5-1,.
TGTGCCAGCTCACTGCCGCGGGGGAGGGACACTGAAGCTTTCTTT,CASSLPRGRDTEAFF,.,TRBJ1-1,TRBV18,.
TGTGCCAGCAGCTTTGAGGGAGTTAATGAGCAGTTCTTC,CASSFEGVNEQFF,.,TRBJ2-1,TRBV11-3,.
TGTGCCAGCAGCTCTGGGACCTCGGCGTTCATGAACACTGAAGCTTTCTTT,CASSSGTSAFMNTEAFF,.,TRBJ1-1,TRBV5-8,.
TGTGCCAGCAGTTCCCCCGGGGGGGTTGGAGAGACCCAGTACTTC,CASSSPGGVGETQYF,.,TRBJ2-5,TRBV6-2/TRBV6-3,TRBD2
TGTGCCAGCAGCTCCGGGGGCAGGGGAAACATTCAGTACTTC,CASSSGGRGNIQYF,.,TRBJ2-4,TRBV5-4,.
TGTGCCAGCAGGAGGCGGGAGTCAGCAGATACGCAGTATTTT,CASRRRESADTQYF,.,TRBJ2-3,TRBV2,TRBD2
TGTGCCAGCAGCGTCCGGGACAGGGGGAGCTCTGGGGCCAACGTCCTGACTTTC,CASSVRDRGSSGANVLTF,.,TRBJ2-6,TRBV5-6,TRBD1
TGTGCCAGCAGTCTTATGTTTCGGACAGAAGAGACCCAGTACTTC,CASSLMFRTEETQYF,.,TRBJ2-5,TRBV6-1,.
TGCGCCAGCAGCTTGGCATCTACAAGTCAAGAGACCCAGTACTTC,CASSLASTSQETQYF,.,TRBJ2-5,TRBV5-1,.
TGTGCCAGCAGTTTAGGGCTACCTGGGCGGTTCTTC,CASSLGLPGRFF,.,TRBJ2-1,TRBV28,.
TGTGCCAGCGGTTCGCAGACCACTCAGGGTCTCTATGGCTACACCTTC,CASGSQTTQGLYGYTF,.,TRBJ1-2,TRBV27,.
TGTGCCAGCAGCAGGGGTTCCGGGGAGCTGTTTTTT,CASSRGSGELFF,.,TRBJ2-2,TRBV5-6,.
TGTGCCAGCAGCGGCCGAGGAGATACGCAGTATTTT,CASSGRGDTQYF,.,TRBJ2-3,TRBV11-2,.
TGTGCCAGCAGCGTAGCAACTGGGAGACCTCCCTCGGGGAACACTGAAGCTTTCTTT,CASSVATGRPPSGNTEAFF,.,TRBJ1-1,TRBV9,.
TGCGCCAGCAGCCATGATACCACGGGGGCCGGGGAGCTGTTTTTT,CASSHDTTGAGELFF,once,TRBJ2-2,TRBV4-1,.
TGTGCCAGTTCTGCGGCCATCTCCTATAATTCACCCCTCCACTTT,CASSAAISYNSPLHF,.,TRBJ1-6,TRBV19,.
TGTGCCAGCACTACGAGCAATCAGCCCCAGCATTTT,CASTTSNQPQHF,.,TRBJ1-5,TRBV28,.
TGTGCCAGCAGCCAGGGGACAGGGGGCTCTTATACTGAAGCTTTCTTT,CASSQGTGGSYTEAFF,once,TRBJ1-1,TRBV4-2,TRBD1
TGTGCCAGCAGTTTCAGTCTAGGGGGCAGTGATGAAAAACTGTTTTTT,CASSFSLGGSDEKLFF,.,TRBJ1-4,TRBV28,TRBD1
TGTGCCAGCAAGGTAGACTATAGCAATCAGCCCCAGCATTTT,CASKVDYSNQPQHF,once,TRBJ1-5,TRBV2,.
TGTGCCAGCAGCCAAGATCCCGCTAATGAAAAACTGTTTTTT,CASSQDPANEKLFF,.,TRBJ1-4,TRBV4-2,.
TGTGCCAGCAGTTTGACATGGAACACTGAAGCTTTCTTT,CASSLTWNTEAFF,once,TRBJ1-1,TRBV27,.